This T cell receptor (beta chain) was observed in a study of beta chain features in type 1 diabetes. CDR3 length: 16 amino acids. Losses at the gene ends were 3 bases for V and 0 bases for J; bases not matched to a gene: 2. CDR1 is SGDLS and CDR2 is YYNGEE in the germline V gene. All sorted populations exceeded 98% purity. Expressed TCRB transcripts were sequenced because the entire RNA isolate underwent reverse transcription. Each sample of naive, central memory or regulatory T cells had, on average, about 3.5 million reads. Method: immunoSEQ multiplex PCR; TCRdb's copy keeps in-frame clones and lacks some. The sample shows more than 200,000 clones, roughly 17% of them seen only once. Remarks on this clone: Antigen unknown.

Findings and limits, study-wide: Shorter TCRB CDR3s, moderately but significantly so, marked every one of the four CD4+ subsets in Type 1 diabetes patients.

This chain links TRBV9 with TRBJ2-7; 14 bases match TRBD2. This clonotype originated in a man aged 25-40 years with type 1 diabetes. Material for sequencing was naive CD4+ T cells from blood. CDR3 residues: CASSDGTSGSSYEQYF. CDR3 DNA: TGTGCCAGCAGCGATGGGACTAGCGGGAGCTCCTACGAGCAGTACTTC.